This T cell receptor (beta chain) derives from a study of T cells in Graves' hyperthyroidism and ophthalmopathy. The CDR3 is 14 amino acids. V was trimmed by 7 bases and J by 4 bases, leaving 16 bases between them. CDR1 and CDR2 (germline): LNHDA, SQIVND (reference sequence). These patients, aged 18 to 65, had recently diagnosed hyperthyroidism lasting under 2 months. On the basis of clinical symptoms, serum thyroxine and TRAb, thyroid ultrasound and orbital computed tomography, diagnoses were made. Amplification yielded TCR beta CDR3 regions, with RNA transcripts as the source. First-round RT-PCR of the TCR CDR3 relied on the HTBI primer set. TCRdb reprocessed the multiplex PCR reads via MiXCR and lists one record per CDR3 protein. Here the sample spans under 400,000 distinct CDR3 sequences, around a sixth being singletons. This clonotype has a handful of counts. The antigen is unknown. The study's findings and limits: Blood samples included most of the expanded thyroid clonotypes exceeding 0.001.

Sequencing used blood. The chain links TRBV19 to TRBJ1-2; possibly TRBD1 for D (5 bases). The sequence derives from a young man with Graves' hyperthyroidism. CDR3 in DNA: TGTGCCAGTAAAGTTAAAGGGGCTGGCTATGGCTACACCTTC. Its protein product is CASKVKGAGYGYTF.